A selection of T cell receptor beta chains follows, all from one sample in a study of blood T cell repertoires in COVID-19. Assay: immunoSEQ multiplex PCR; the TCRdb copy retains only in-frame clones and omits some. This table holds roughly 48,000 clones, around four fifths found once. Sequenced: peripheral blood. The source is a middle-aged man with acute or convalescent COVID-19. CDR3s leave out the opening cysteine and the closing phenylalanine or tryptophan. Each record gives: J gene, CDR3 length, V gene, D gene, CDR3 protein. The D gene is left open where the match is weak.

j_call: TRBJ1-2; cdr3_length: 13; v_call: TRBV4-1; d_call: -; cdr3_aa: ASSSTSGGSGGYT
j_call: TRBJ2-1; cdr3_length: 13; v_call: TRBV5-1; d_call: TRBD2; cdr3_aa: ASSLAGGPFHEQF
j_call: TRBJ1-2; cdr3_length: 11; v_call: TRBV19; d_call: -; cdr3_aa: ASSKRLSIGYT
j_call: TRBJ2-7; cdr3_length: 13; v_call: TRBV7-2; d_call: -; cdr3_aa: ASSLAPGAVYEQY
j_call: TRBJ1-4; cdr3_length: 11; v_call: TRBV28; d_call: TRBD1; cdr3_aa: ASRPGQGEKLF
j_call: TRBJ1-1; cdr3_length: 15; v_call: TRBV4-1; d_call: TRBD1; cdr3_aa: ASSRGQGARGNTEAF
j_call: TRBJ1-6; cdr3_length: 14; v_call: TRBV5-1; d_call: -; cdr3_aa: ASSLSGSSYNSPLH
j_call: TRBJ1-2; cdr3_length: 13; v_call: TRBV5-6; d_call: TRBD1; cdr3_aa: ASSLVVTGRNGYT
j_call: TRBJ2-7; cdr3_length: 10; v_call: TRBV2; d_call: -; cdr3_aa: ASRGYFYEQY
j_call: TRBJ2-1; cdr3_length: 14; v_call: TRBV6-6; d_call: TRBD1; cdr3_aa: ASSRSRDRAYNEQF
j_call: TRBJ2-4; cdr3_length: 13; v_call: TRBV4-3; d_call: -; cdr3_aa: ASSQESGLKNIQY
j_call: TRBJ2-3; cdr3_length: 14; v_call: TRBV3-1/TRBV3-2; d_call: TRBD2; cdr3_aa: ASSQSLAVGTDTQY
j_call: TRBJ2-7; cdr3_length: 14; v_call: TRBV30; d_call: TRBD1; cdr3_aa: AWSPNPGQGSYEQY
j_call: TRBJ1-6; cdr3_length: 11; v_call: TRBV12-3/TRBV12-4; d_call: TRBD1; cdr3_aa: ASRPGQLKALH
j_call: TRBJ2-3; cdr3_length: 11; v_call: TRBV5-1; d_call: -; cdr3_aa: ASSSDSPDTQY
j_call: TRBJ2-3; cdr3_length: 13; v_call: TRBV7-2; d_call: -; cdr3_aa: ASSLGLAYTDTQY
j_call: TRBJ2-5; cdr3_length: 12; v_call: TRBV5-1; d_call: TRBD2; cdr3_aa: ASSSAGGTETQY
j_call: TRBJ2-2; cdr3_length: 14; v_call: TRBV19; d_call: TRBD1; cdr3_aa: ASSTGTGAPTGELF
j_call: TRBJ1-2; cdr3_length: 13; v_call: TRBV28; d_call: -; cdr3_aa: ASSLPSTGSYGYT
j_call: TRBJ2-7; cdr3_length: 11; v_call: TRBV10-2; d_call: -; cdr3_aa: ASRAGPFYEQY
j_call: TRBJ1-3; cdr3_length: 13; v_call: TRBV2; d_call: TRBD1; cdr3_aa: ASTSETGTGNTIY
j_call: TRBJ1-6; cdr3_length: 12; v_call: TRBV5-1; d_call: TRBD1; cdr3_aa: ASSSGTGVSPLH
j_call: TRBJ1-1; cdr3_length: 12; v_call: TRBV5-1; d_call: -; cdr3_aa: ASSLRSLNTEAF
j_call: TRBJ2-5; cdr3_length: 11; v_call: TRBV5-4; d_call: -; cdr3_aa: ASSQGRGETQY
j_call: TRBJ2-3; cdr3_length: 14; v_call: TRBV2; d_call: -; cdr3_aa: ASSFRLPVGTDTQY
j_call: TRBJ1-2; cdr3_length: 13; v_call: TRBV18; d_call: TRBD1; cdr3_aa: ASSPGTGGSYGYT
j_call: TRBJ1-1; cdr3_length: 15; v_call: TRBV23-1; d_call: -; cdr3_aa: ASSQSCAGGENTEAF
j_call: TRBJ2-4; cdr3_length: 14; v_call: TRBV2; d_call: TRBD1; cdr3_aa: ASTGQVLAPKNIQY
j_call: TRBJ1-1; cdr3_length: 10; v_call: TRBV12-3/TRBV12-4; d_call: -; cdr3_aa: ASSLYEAEAF
j_call: TRBJ2-7; cdr3_length: 11; v_call: TRBV6-5; d_call: TRBD1; cdr3_aa: ASQTGGVYEQY
j_call: TRBJ1-4; cdr3_length: 14; v_call: TRBV6-2/TRBV6-3; d_call: TRBD1; cdr3_aa: ASSFNRQGRGEKLF
j_call: TRBJ2-7; cdr3_length: 11; v_call: TRBV4-1; d_call: -; cdr3_aa: ASSQSRVDEQY
j_call: TRBJ2-7; cdr3_length: 11; v_call: TRBV29-1; d_call: TRBD1; cdr3_aa: SGTGDRGYEQY
j_call: TRBJ1-2; cdr3_length: 13; v_call: TRBV7-2; d_call: TRBD1; cdr3_aa: ASSLMGDRNYGYT
j_call: TRBJ2-4; cdr3_length: 12; v_call: TRBV6-5; d_call: -; cdr3_aa: ASSVGQGRDIQY
j_call: TRBJ2-7; cdr3_length: 12; v_call: TRBV2; d_call: TRBD1; cdr3_aa: ASTRTGSSYEQY
j_call: TRBJ2-5; cdr3_length: 10; v_call: TRBV10-3; d_call: TRBD1; cdr3_aa: AISGTGETQY
j_call: TRBJ2-1; cdr3_length: 9; v_call: TRBV6-6; d_call: -; cdr3_aa: ASRGVNEQF
j_call: TRBJ2-3; cdr3_length: 14; v_call: TRBV5-1; d_call: TRBD2; cdr3_aa: ASSPPRGGPTDTQY
j_call: TRBJ2-7; cdr3_length: 12; v_call: TRBV18; d_call: TRBD1; cdr3_aa: ASSTNHRGGEQY
j_call: TRBJ1-2; cdr3_length: 13; v_call: TRBV27; d_call: -; cdr3_aa: ASSLEGPFGDGYT
j_call: TRBJ1-4; cdr3_length: 13; v_call: TRBV6-5; d_call: -; cdr3_aa: ASSQVSGANEKLF
j_call: TRBJ1-5; cdr3_length: 14; v_call: TRBV4-1; d_call: -; cdr3_aa: ASSQEVRSGNQPQH
j_call: TRBJ2-1; cdr3_length: 12; v_call: TRBV6-5; d_call: TRBD2; cdr3_aa: ASSYDSGVGEQF
j_call: TRBJ2-7; cdr3_length: 12; v_call: TRBV19; d_call: -; cdr3_aa: ASSIVGGMNEQY
j_call: TRBJ1-2; cdr3_length: 12; v_call: TRBV29-1; d_call: TRBD1; cdr3_aa: SVASGTGGHGYT
j_call: TRBJ2-1; cdr3_length: 12; v_call: TRBV5-1; d_call: TRBD1; cdr3_aa: ASSRQGLYNEQF
j_call: TRBJ1-3; cdr3_length: 13; v_call: TRBV28; d_call: TRBD1; cdr3_aa: ASSSPRQGADTIY
j_call: TRBJ1-1; cdr3_length: 13; v_call: TRBV11-2; d_call: -; cdr3_aa: ASSLDYGEDTEAF